This TCR beta chain comes out of a study of cytomegalovirus exposure and HLA in healthy donors. Study-level findings and limits: The authors enumerated 150 to 200 TCR beta chains as linked to cytomegalovirus. In the roughly 110 validation repertoires, approximately 94% of cluster scores exceeded 0, per a later analysis. The classifier reportedly diagnosed cytomegalovirus status with high sensitivity and specificity. Most observed TCR sequences were rare, whereas some public TCRs were detected in many donors.

Notes on this clone: Its antigen remains unidentified.

Some clones are missing from TCRdb's copy, which holds only in-frame ones; the method was immunoSEQ multiplex PCR. The sample carries about 180,000 clones, 85% recorded once. The CDR3 runs to 13 residues. CDR1 SGHTA and CDR2 FQGNSA come from the germline V gene. Trimming cost V 8 bases and J 3 bases; bases outside gene matches: 3. Sequenced material: PBMCs. The rearrangement uses TRBV7-2 and TRBJ2-1, with 8 positions matching TRBD2. This TCR derives from a man in his late teens or twenties in good health and CMV-seropositive. The CDR3 nucleotides read TGTGCCAGCGCCGGGACTAGCTACAATGAGCAGTTCTTC. Translating gives CASAGTSYNEQFF.